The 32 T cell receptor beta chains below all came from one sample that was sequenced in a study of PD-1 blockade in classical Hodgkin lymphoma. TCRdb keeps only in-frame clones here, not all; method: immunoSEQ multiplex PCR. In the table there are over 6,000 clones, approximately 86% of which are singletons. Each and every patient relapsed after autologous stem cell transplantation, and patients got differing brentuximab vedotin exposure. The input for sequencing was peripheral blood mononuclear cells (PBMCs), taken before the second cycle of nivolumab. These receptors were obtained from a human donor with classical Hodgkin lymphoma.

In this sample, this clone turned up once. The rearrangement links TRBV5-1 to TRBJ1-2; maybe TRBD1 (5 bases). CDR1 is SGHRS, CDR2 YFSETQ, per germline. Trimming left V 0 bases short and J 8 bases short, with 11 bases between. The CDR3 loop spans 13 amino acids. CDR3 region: CASSLAGGVGYTF. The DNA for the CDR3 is TGCGCCAGCAGCTTGGCCGGAGGGGTAGGCTACACCTTC.

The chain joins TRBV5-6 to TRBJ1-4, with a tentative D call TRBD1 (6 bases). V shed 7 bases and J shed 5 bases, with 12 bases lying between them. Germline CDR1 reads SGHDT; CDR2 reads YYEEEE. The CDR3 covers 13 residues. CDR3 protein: CASRGQLNEKLFF. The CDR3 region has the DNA TGTGCCAGCCGGGGGCAGTTGAATGAAAAACTGTTTTTT.

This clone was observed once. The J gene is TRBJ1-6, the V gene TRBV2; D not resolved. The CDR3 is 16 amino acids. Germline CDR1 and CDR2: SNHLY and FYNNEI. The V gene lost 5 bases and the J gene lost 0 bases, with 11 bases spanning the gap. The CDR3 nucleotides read TGTGCCAGCAGTCCACAGCTTAGCTCCTATAATTCACCCCTCCACTTT. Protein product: CASSPQLSSYNSPLHF.

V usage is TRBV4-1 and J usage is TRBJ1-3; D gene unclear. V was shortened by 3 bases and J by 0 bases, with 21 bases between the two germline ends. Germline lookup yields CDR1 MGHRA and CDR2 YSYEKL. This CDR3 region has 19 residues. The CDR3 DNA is TGCGCCAGCAGCCACTCCCCCCCCCGGAGCGGCACCTCTGGAAACACCATATATTTT. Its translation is CASSHSPPRSGTSGNTIYF.

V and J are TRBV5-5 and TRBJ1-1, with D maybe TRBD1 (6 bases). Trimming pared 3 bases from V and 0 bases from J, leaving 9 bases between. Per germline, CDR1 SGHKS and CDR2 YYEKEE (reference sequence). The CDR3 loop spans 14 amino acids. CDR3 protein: CASSWTAMNTEAFF. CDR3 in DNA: TGTGCCAGCAGCTGGACAGCAATGAACACTGAAGCTTTCTTT.

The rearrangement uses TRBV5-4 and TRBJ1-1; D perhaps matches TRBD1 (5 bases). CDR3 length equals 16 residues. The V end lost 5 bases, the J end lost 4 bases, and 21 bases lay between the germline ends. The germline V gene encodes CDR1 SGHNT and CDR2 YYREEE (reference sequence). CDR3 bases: TGTGCCAGCAGTCCTAAAGGGGCCGAGTTTGCCACTGAAGCTTTCTTT. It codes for CASSPKGAEFATEAFF. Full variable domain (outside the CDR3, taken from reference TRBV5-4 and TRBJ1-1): ETGVTQSPTHLIKTRGQQVTLRCSSQSGHNTVSWYQQALGQGPQFIFQYYREEENGRGNFPPRFSGLQFPNYSSELNVNALELDDSALYLCASSPKGAEFATEAFFGQGTRLTVV.

The CDR3, as DNA: TGTGCCAGCAGCCAAGAAGTCAGTTACTCTGGGGCCAACGTCCTGACTTTC. Encoded protein: CASSQEVSYSGANVLTF. This chain connects TRBV4-2 to TRBJ2-6; no definite D call. Germline CDR1 reads LGHNA; CDR2 reads YNFKEQ. V lost 0 bases to trimming and J lost 0 bases, with 9 bases between them. This CDR3 has 17 residues.

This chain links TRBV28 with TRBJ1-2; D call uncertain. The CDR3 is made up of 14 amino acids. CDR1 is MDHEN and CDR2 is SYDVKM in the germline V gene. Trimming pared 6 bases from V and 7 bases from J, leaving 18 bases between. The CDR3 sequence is CASRPRGRRSGYTF. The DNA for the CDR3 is TGTGCCAGCAGGCCGCGCGGCCGACGCAGTGGCTACACCTTC.

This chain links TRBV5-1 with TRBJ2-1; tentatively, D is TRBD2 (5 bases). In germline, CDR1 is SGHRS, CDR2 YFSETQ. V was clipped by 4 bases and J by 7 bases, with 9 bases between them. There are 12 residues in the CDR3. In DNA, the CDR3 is TGCGCCAGCAGCCTGGAGGCTAATGAGCAGTTCTTC. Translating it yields CASSLEANEQFF.

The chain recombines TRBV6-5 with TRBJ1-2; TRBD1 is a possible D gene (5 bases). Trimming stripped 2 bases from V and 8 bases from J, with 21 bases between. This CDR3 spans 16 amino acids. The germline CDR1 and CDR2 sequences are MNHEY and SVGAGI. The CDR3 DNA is TGTGCCAGCAGTTACGCCCCTCGGGGCAGGGTGTCGGGCTACACCTTC. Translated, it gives CASSYAPRGRVSGYTF.

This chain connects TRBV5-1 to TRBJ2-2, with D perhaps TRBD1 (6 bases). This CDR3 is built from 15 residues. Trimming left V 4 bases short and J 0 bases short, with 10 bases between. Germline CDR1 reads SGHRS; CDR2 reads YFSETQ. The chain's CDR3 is CASSPDRTNTGELFF. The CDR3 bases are TGCGCCAGCAGCCCAGACAGGACGAACACCGGGGAGCTGTTTTTT.

CDR3 loop: CASSPGIRPDTQYF. The CDR3 DNA sequence: TGTGCCAGCAGCCCAGGGATCCGTCCAGATACGCAGTATTTT. V gene TRBV7-9 combines with J gene TRBJ2-3; tentatively, D is TRBD1 (5 bases). CDR1 is SEHNR and CDR2 is FQNEAQ in the germline V gene (reference sequence). With 5 bases removed from V and 4 bases from J, the gap between germline ends came to 13 bases. The CDR3 runs to 14 residues.

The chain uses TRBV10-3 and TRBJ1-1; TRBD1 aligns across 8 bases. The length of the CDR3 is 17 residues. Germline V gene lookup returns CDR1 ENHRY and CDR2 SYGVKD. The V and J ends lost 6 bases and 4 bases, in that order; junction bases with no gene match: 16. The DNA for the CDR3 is TGTGCCATCAGCCCCGGGACAGGCCTCCCGGCGGGCACTGAAGCTTTCTTT. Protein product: CAISPGTGLPAGTEAFF.

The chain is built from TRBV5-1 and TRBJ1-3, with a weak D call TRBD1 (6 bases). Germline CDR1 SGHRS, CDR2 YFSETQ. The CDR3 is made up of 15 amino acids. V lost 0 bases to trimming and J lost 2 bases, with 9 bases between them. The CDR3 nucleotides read TGCGCCAGCAGCTTGGAAAGGGGGACTGGAAACACCATATATTTT. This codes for CASSLERGTGNTIYF. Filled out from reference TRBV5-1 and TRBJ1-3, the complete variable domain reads KAGVTQTPRYLIKTRGQQVTLSCSPISGHRSVSWYQQTPGQGLQFLFEYFSETQRNKGNFPGRFSGRQFSNSRSEMNVSTLELGDSALYLCASSLERGTGNTIYFGEGSWLTVV.

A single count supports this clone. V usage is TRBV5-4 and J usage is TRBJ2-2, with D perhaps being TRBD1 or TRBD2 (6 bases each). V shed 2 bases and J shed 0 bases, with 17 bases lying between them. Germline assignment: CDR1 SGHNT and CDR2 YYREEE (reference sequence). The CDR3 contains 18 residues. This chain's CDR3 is CASSLPLGGGTNTGELFF. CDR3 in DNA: TGTGCCAGCAGCTTACCTCTCGGGGGCGGTACGAACACCGGGGAGCTGTTTTTT. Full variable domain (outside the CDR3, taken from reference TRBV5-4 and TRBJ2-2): ETGVTQSPTHLIKTRGQQVTLRCSSQSGHNTVSWYQQALGQGPQFIFQYYREEENGRGNFPPRFSGLQFPNYSSELNVNALELDDSALYLCASSLPLGGGTNTGELFFGEGSRLTVL.

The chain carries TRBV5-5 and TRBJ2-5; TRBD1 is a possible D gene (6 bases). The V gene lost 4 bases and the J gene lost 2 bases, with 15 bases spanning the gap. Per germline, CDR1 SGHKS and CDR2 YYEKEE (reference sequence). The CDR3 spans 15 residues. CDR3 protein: CASSHRQAIQETQYF. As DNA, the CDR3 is TGTGCCAGCAGCCACCGACAGGCAATACAAGAGACCCAGTACTTC. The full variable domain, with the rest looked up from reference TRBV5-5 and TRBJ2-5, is DAGVTQSPTHLIKTRGQQVTLRCSPISGHKSVSWYQQVLGQGPQFIFQYYEKEERGRGNFPDRFSARQFPNYSSELNVNALLLGDSALYLCASSHRQAIQETQYFGPGTRLLVL.

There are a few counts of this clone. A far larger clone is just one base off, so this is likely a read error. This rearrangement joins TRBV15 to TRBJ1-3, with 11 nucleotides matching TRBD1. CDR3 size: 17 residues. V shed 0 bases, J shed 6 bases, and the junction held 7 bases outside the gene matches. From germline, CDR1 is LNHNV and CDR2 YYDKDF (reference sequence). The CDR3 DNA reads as TGTGCCACCAGCAGAGAGCGGGGGACAGGGGGGACAAACACCATATATTTT. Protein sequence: CATSRERGTGGTNTIYF.

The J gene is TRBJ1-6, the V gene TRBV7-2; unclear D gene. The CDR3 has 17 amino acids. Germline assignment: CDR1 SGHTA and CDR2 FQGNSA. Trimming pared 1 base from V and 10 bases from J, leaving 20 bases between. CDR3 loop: CASSLGEVWVSRSPLHF. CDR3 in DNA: TGTGCCAGCAGCTTAGGAGAGGTCTGGGTGAGCCGATCACCCCTCCACTTT.

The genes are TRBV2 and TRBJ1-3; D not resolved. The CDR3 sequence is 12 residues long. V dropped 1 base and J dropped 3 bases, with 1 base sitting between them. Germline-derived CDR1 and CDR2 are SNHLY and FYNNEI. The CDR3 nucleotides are TGTGCCAGCAGTGAAGGTGGAAACACCATATATTTT. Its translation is CASSEGGNTIYF.

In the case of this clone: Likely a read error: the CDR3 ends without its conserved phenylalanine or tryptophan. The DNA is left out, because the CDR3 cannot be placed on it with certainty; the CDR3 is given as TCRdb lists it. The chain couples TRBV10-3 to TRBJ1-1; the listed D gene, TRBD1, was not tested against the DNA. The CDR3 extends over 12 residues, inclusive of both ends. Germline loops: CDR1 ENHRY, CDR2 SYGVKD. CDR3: CAISDVIGDRLI.

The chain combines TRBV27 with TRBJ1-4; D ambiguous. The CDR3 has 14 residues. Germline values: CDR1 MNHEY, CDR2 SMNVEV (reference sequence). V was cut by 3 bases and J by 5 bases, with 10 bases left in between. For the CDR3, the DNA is TGTGCCAGCAGTTTCTGGCAGCTGAATGAAAAACTGTTTTTT. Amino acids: CASSFWQLNEKLFF.

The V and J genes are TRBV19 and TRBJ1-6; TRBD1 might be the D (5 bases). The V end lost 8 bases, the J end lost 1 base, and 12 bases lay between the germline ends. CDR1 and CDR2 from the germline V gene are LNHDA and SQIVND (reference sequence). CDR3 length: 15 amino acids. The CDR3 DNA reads TGTGCCAGTGGGGGAGAGGGATCCTATAATTCACCCCTCCACTTT. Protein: CASGGEGSYNSPLHF. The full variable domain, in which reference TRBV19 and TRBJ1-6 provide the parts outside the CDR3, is DGGITQSPKYLFRKEGQNVTLSCEQNLNHDAMYWYRQDPGQGLRLIYYSQIVNDFQKGDIAEGYSVSREKKESFPLTVTSAQKNPTAFYLCASGGEGSYNSPLHFGNGTRLTVT.

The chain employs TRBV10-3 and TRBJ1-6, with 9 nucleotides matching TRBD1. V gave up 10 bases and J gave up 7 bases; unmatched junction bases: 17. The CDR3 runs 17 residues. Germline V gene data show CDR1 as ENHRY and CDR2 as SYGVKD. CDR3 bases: TGTGCCACCAAACGGACCTTCTTGGACAGGGGAAATTCACCCCTCCACTTT. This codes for CATKRTFLDRGNSPLHF.

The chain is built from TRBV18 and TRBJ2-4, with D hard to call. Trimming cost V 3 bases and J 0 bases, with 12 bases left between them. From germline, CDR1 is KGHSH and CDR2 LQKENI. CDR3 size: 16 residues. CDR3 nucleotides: TGTGCCAGCTCACCGAGTCCGCTACTAGCCAAAAACATTCAGTACTTC. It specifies CASSPSPLLAKNIQYF. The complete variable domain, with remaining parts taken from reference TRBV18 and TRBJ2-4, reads NAGVMQNPRHLVRRRGQEARLRCSPMKGHSHVYWYRQLPEEGLKFMVYLQKENIIDESGMPKERFSAEFPKEGPSILRIQQVVRGDSAAYFCASSPSPLLAKNIQYFGAGTRLSVL.

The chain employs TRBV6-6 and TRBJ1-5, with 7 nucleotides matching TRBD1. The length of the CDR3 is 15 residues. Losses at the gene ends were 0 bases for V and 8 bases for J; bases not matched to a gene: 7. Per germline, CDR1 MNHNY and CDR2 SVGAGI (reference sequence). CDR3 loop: CASSYSGQAQKPQHF. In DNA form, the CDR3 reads TGTGCCAGCAGTTACTCAGGACAGGCCCAAAAGCCCCAGCATTTT.

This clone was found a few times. This CDR3 is CAWQSWGRTEAFF. Here the CDR3 DNA reads TGTGCCTGGCAGTCATGGGGCCGCACTGAAGCTTTCTTT. This rearrangement joins TRBV30 to TRBJ1-1; D is perhaps TRBD1 (5 bases). Germline CDR1 GTSNPN, CDR2 SVGIG (reference sequence). This CDR3 comprises 13 residues. The V end was cut by 5 bases, the J end by 4 bases, with 14 bases between.

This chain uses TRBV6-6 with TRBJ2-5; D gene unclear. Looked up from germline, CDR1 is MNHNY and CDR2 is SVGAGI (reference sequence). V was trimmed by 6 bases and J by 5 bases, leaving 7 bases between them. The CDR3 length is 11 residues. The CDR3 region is CASRGRETQYF. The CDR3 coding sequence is TGTGCCAGCAGGGGCAGGGAGACCCAGTACTTC.

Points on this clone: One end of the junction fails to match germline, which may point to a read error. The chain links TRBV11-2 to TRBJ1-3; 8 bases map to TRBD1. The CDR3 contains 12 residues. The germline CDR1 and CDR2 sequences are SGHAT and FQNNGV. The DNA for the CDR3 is TGTGCCAGCAGCCCCTACTCCGGGACAGGAGTCTTT. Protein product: CASSPYSGTGVF.

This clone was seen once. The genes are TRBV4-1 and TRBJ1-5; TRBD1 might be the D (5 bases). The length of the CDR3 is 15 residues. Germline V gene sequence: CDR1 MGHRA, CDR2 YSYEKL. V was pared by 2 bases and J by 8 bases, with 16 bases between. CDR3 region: CASSQWDSRSKPQHF. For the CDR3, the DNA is TGCGCCAGCAGCCAATGGGACTCACGATCGAAGCCCCAGCATTTT.

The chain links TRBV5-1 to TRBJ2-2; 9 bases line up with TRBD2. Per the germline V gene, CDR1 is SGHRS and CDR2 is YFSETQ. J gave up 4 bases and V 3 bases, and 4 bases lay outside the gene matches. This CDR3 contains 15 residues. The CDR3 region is CASSSAGGVTGELFF. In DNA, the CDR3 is TGCGCCAGCAGCTCCGCGGGGGGGGTCACCGGGGAGCTGTTTTTT. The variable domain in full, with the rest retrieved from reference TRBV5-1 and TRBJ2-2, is KAGVTQTPRYLIKTRGQQVTLSCSPISGHRSVSWYQQTPGQGLQFLFEYFSETQRNKGNFPGRFSGRQFSNSRSEMNVSTLELGDSALYLCASSSAGGVTGELFFGEGSRLTVL.

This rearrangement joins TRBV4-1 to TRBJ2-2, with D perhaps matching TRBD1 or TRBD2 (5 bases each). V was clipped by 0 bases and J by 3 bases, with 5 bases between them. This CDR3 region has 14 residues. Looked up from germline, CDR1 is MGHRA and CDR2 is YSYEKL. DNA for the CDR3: TGCGCCAGCAGCCAAGAGGGACACACCGGGGAGCTGTTTTTT. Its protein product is CASSQEGHTGELFF.

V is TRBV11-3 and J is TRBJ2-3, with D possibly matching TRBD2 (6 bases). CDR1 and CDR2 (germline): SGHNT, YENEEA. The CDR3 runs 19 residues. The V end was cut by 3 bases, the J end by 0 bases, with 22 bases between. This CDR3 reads CASSLGFNEAGYSTDTQYF. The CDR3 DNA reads TGTGCCAGCAGCTTGGGTTTCAACGAGGCGGGGTATAGCACAGATACGCAGTATTTT. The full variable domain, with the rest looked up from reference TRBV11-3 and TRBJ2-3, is EAGVVQSPRYKIIEKKQPVAFWCNPISGHNTLYWYLQNLGQGPELLIRYENEEAVDDSQLPKDRFSAERLKGVDSTLKIQPAELGDSAVYLCASSLGFNEAGYSTDTQYFGPGTRLTVL.